This TCR beta chain was retrieved from a study of T cell responses to AZD1222 COVID-19 vaccine. Regarding the study as a whole: Clonal diversity may have been underestimated, and the donors were mostly white British, with more females than males. Regions left unmutated in variants are reportedly the target of nearly half of spike-specific TCRs.

This clone appeared once. Its antigen is undetermined. Some clones are missing from TCRdb's copy, which holds only in-frame ones; the method was immunoSEQ multiplex PCR. The sample contains tens of thousands of clones, roughly 90% of which appear only once. CDR1 and CDR2 (germline): LGHNA, YSLEER. This CDR3 contains 14 residues. J was trimmed by 9 bases and V by 8 bases; bases with no gene match: 10. The sample here was peripheral blood, taken on day 0 of MenACWY control vaccination. This sequence was found in an adult in good health. The rearrangement joins TRBV4-3 to TRBJ2-1; 10 positions agree with TRBD2. DNA of the CDR3: TGCGCCAGCCTAATAGCGGGAGGATTGGGTGAGCAGTTCTTC. It translates to CASLIAGGLGEQFF.